The 4 T cell receptor beta chains presented below share a single source sample, sequenced in a study of control samples from healthy donors and cancer patients. Repertoires were generated with immunoSEQ multiplex PCR, while TCRdb's copy carries only in-frame clones and drops some. Of some 95,000 clones listed, roughly 89% are singletons. The sequencing sample was made of blood. These receptors were collected from a human donor in good health. The donor label of this sample is uncertain.

The chain's CDR3 is CASSISGTGTGVPQHF. The CDR3 nucleotides read TGTGCCAGTAGTATTTCCGGGACAGGGACCGGAGTACCCCAGCATTTT. This chain links TRBV19 with TRBJ1-5; TRBD1 matches at 9 bases. V shed 3 bases, J shed 10 bases, and the junction held 13 bases outside the gene matches. There are 16 residues in the CDR3. Germline V gene lookup returns CDR1 LNHDA and CDR2 SQIVND (reference sequence).

The chain carries TRBV4-3 and TRBJ2-2; 8 nucleotides line up with TRBD1. The CDR3 is made up of 18 amino acids. Trimming took 0 bases from V and 5 from J; bases not matched to a gene: 11. Germline CDR1 and CDR2: LGHNA and YSLEER. This CDR3 is CASSQDLGGQGRTGELFF. DNA of the CDR3: TGCGCCAGCAGCCAAGATTTGGGAGGACAGGGCCGGACCGGGGAGCTGTTTTTT.

The chain recombines TRBV19 with TRBJ1-2; TRBD1 might be the D (6 bases). CDR3 size: 13 residues. V was shortened by 7 bases and J by 6 bases, with 15 bases between the two germline ends. CDR1 and CDR2 from the germline V gene are LNHDA and SQIVND (reference sequence). As DNA, the CDR3 is TGTGCCAGTACCCCGACAGGTGGAGATGGCTACACCTTC. Translating it yields CASTPTGGDGYTF.

V usage is TRBV5-1 and J usage is TRBJ1-2; D is perhaps TRBD1 (5 bases). Trimming cost V 4 bases and J 4 bases, with 11 bases left between them. There are 13 residues in the CDR3. Germline V lookup: CDR1 SGHRS, CDR2 YFSETQ. CDR3: CASSIGVRYGYTF. The CDR3 DNA is TGCGCCAGCAGCATAGGGGTTCGCTATGGCTACACCTTC.